The 27 T cell receptor beta chains below all came from one sample that was sequenced in a study of OX40 agonist ivuxolimab in advanced cancers. Sequencing was performed with immunoSEQ multiplex PCR; in TCRdb, only in-frame clones are kept and a portion is missing. The data hold approximately 50,000 clones, with 85% to 95% observed a single time. The starting material was CD4+ or CD8+ T cells sorted from blood, obtained in a trial of the OX40 agonist ivuxolimab. The origin of the receptors is an adult with an advanced solid tumor such as melanoma, head and neck, liver or kidney cancer.

This chain connects TRBV21-1 to TRBJ1-4; TRBD1 is taken as the D call from the table, unchecked against the DNA. TRBV21-1 is an annotated pseudogene. The CDR3 length is 15 residues. CDR3 sequence reads: CASSTDRAVGEKLFF. CDR3 nucleotide sequence: TGTGCCAGCAGCACGGACAGGGCCGTGGGTGAAAAACTGTTTTTT.

The J gene is TRBJ2-3, the V gene TRBV27; 15 bases map to TRBD2. Trimming removed 5 bases from V and 5 bases from J; junction bases left unmatched: 5. Germline CDR1 reads MNHEY; CDR2 reads SMNVEV (reference sequence). This CDR3 contains 16 residues. The CDR3 DNA reads TGTGCCAGCAGTCCGGGACTAGCGGGAGGCAAAGATACGCAGTATTTT. Its translation: CASSPGLAGGKDTQYF.

The chain has TRBV27 and TRBJ2-7; 13 bases fit TRBD2. After removal of 5 bases from V and 0 bases from J, the junction contained 4 bases not matched to a gene. The CDR3 runs 16 residues. The germline gives CDR1 MNHEY, CDR2 SMNVEV (reference sequence). The CDR3 bases are TGTGCCAGCAGTCCGGGACTAGCGGGGCCCTCCTACGAGCAGTACTTC. Amino acid sequence: CASSPGLAGPSYEQYF.

The chain is built from TRBV2 and TRBJ2-1, with a tentative D call TRBD1 (6 bases). Germline V gives CDR1 SNHLY, CDR2 FYNNEI. The CDR3 loop spans 16 amino acids. The V gene lost 6 bases and the J gene lost 4 bases, with 19 bases spanning the gap. CDR3 in amino acids: CASRDRDTVGYNEQFF. The CDR3 region has the DNA TGTGCCAGCAGGGACCGGGACACGGTAGGTTACAATGAGCAGTTCTTC.

The chain carries TRBV4-2 and TRBJ2-3, with TRBD2 matching over 9 bases. The CDR3 contains 15 residues. V gave up 4 bases and J gave up 6 bases; unmatched junction bases: 8. Germline CDR1 and CDR2: LGHNA and YNFKEQ. The CDR3, as DNA: TGTGCCAGCAGCCCATCTAGCGGGACCTGGGATACGCAGTATTTT. Protein sequence: CASSPSSGTWDTQYF.

This sequence joins TRBV9 and TRBJ2-3; 10 bases line up with TRBD2. The trim removed 3 bases at V and 0 bases at J, leaving 4 bases unmatched. Germline V gene sequence: CDR1 SGDLS, CDR2 YYNGEE. The CDR3 runs 16 residues. CDR3 region: CASSGGTSASTDTQYF. The CDR3 DNA follows: TGTGCCAGCAGCGGAGGGACTAGCGCTAGCACAGATACGCAGTATTTT.

The rearrangement uses TRBV9 and TRBJ1-4; 7 nucleotides line up with TRBD1. CDR1 SGDLS and CDR2 YYNGEE come from the germline V gene. The J segment lost 4 bases and the V segment lost 2 bases, leaving 8 bases of the junction unmatched. CDR3 size: 16 residues. The CDR3 protein is CASSVERDSVNEKLFF. In DNA form, the CDR3 reads TGTGCCAGCAGCGTGGAACGGGACAGTGTTAATGAAAAACTGTTTTTT.

The chain couples TRBV4-2 to TRBJ1-2; D is unresolved. CDR1 and CDR2 (germline): LGHNA, YNFKEQ. Trimming pared 0 bases from V and 6 bases from J, leaving 8 bases between. CDR3 length equals 13 residues. The CDR3: CASSQDGLDGYTF. The CDR3 DNA follows: TGTGCCAGCAGCCAAGATGGGTTGGATGGCTACACCTTC.

V gene TRBV10-3 combines with J gene TRBJ1-1, with 7 bases fitting TRBD1. Germline CDR1 ENHRY, CDR2 SYGVKD. Trimming cost V 2 bases and J 3 bases; bases outside gene matches: 0. CDR3 length: 13 amino acids. The CDR3 loop reads CAISETGDTEAFF. The CDR3 DNA reads as TGTGCCATCAGTGAGACAGGGGACACTGAAGCTTTCTTT.

This clone has just one count. This chain uses TRBV9 with TRBJ2-2; D remains ambiguous. Trimming removed 1 base from V and 0 bases from J, with 10 bases in between. Per the germline V gene, CDR1 is SGDLS and CDR2 is YYNGEE. The CDR3 runs to 16 residues. The CDR3 here is CASSVFKSANTGELFF. CDR3 in DNA: TGTGCCAGCAGCGTATTTAAGAGCGCGAACACCGGGGAGCTGTTTTTT.

V gene TRBV9 combines with J gene TRBJ2-1; D might be TRBD2 (6 bases). The V end was cut by 4 bases, the J end by 6 bases, with 14 bases between. CDR3 length: 14 residues. The V gene's germline CDR1 is SGDLS and CDR2 YYNGEE. CDR3 residues: CASSSSAGRNEQFF. The CDR3 region has the DNA TGTGCCAGCAGCTCCTCAGCGGGCCGCAATGAGCAGTTCTTC.

J is TRBJ1-1 and V is TRBV4-3; D uncertain. Germline CDR1 and CDR2: LGHNA and YSLEER. This CDR3 has 15 amino acids. Trimming left V 0 bases short and J 5 bases short, with 13 bases between. In nucleotides, the CDR3 is TGCGCCAGCAGCCAAGATAACAGACCTCGGACTGAAGCTTTCTTT. Translating gives CASSQDNRPRTEAFF.

V gene TRBV2 combines with J gene TRBJ2-3; D is unclear. Germline values: CDR1 SNHLY, CDR2 FYNNEI. The CDR3 is 18 residues long. Trimming removed 4 bases from V and 0 bases from J, with 20 bases in between. The DNA for the CDR3 is TGTGCCAGCAGTGGGCTTATAGACGGCGGACGTAGCACAGATACGCAGTATTTT. Protein sequence: CASSGLIDGGRSTDTQYF.

The chain carries TRBV5-1 and TRBJ1-1, with D unclear. Germline V lookup: CDR1 SGHRS, CDR2 YFSETQ. Deletions cut 0 bases from V and 11 bases from J, with 14 bases between. This CDR3 spans 13 amino acids. Here the CDR3 reads CASSLAFRFGAFF. In DNA form, the CDR3 reads TGCGCCAGCAGCTTGGCCTTCCGGTTTGGGGCTTTCTTT.

The V gene is TRBV9, the J gene TRBJ2-2, with a possible D match to TRBD2 (8 bases). Germline V gene lookup returns CDR1 SGDLS and CDR2 YYNGEE. With 0 bases removed from V and 6 bases from J, the gap between germline ends came to 12 bases. CDR3 size: 15 residues. DNA of the CDR3: TGTGCCAGCAGCGTAGACGGGAGGGGGCCCGGGGAGCTGTTTTTT. Translation gives CASSVDGRGPGELFF.

With regard to this clone: An end of the junction does not agree with germline; a read error may underlie this. V gene TRBV11-1 combines with J gene TRBJ2-3; 10 nucleotides align to TRBD2. This CDR3 has 17 amino acids. Germline lookup yields CDR1 SGHAT and CDR2 FQDESV (reference sequence). CDR3 residues: CASSVAGGDSSTDTQYF. The CDR3 DNA reads as TGTGCCAGCAGCGTAGCGGGAGGCGATTCTAGCACAGATACGCAGTATTTT.

This sequence joins TRBV7-9 and TRBJ2-5; 8 positions agree with TRBD1. Germline loops: CDR1 SEHNR, CDR2 FQNEAQ (reference sequence). The CDR3 spans 16 residues. V lost 5 bases, J lost 7 bases, and 15 bases stayed unmatched. For the CDR3, the DNA is TGTGCCAGCAGCGGAACGACAGGGGAGGCTCGGGGGACCCAGTACTTC. This sequence encodes CASSGTTGEARGTQYF.

This chain uses TRBV6-5 with TRBJ2-1, with TRBD2 matching 10 bases. The CDR3 contains 14 residues. The ends lost 5 bases at V and 7 bases at J; junction bases unmatched: 5. Germline lookup yields CDR1 MNHEY and CDR2 SVGAGI. CDR3: CASSIAGGFNEQFF. For the CDR3, the DNA is TGTGCCAGCAGTATAGCGGGAGGCTTTAATGAGCAGTTCTTC.

This chain connects TRBV2 to TRBJ2-7; D might be TRBD1 (5 bases). Trimming left V 7 bases short and J 5 bases short, with 15 bases between. Germline V CDR1 and CDR2: SNHLY, FYNNEI. This CDR3 region has 13 residues. The CDR3 protein is CASIRGSRDEQYF. CDR3 nucleotides: TGTGCCAGCATAAGGGGATCTAGGGACGAGCAGTACTTC.

This clone was counted once. The V and J genes are TRBV7-2 and TRBJ2-7; a possible D gene is TRBD1 (5 bases). This CDR3 is built from 14 residues. V was clipped by 5 bases and J by 4 bases, with 15 bases between them. The germline gives CDR1 SGHTA, CDR2 FQGNSA. CDR3 in amino acids: CASSIGAGFYEQYF. CDR3 nucleotide sequence: TGTGCCAGCAGCATAGGGGCAGGTTTTTACGAGCAGTACTTC.

The chain employs TRBV29-1 and TRBJ1-4; 10 nucleotides agree with TRBD1. CDR3 length: 14 amino acids. With 4 bases clipped from V and 6 bases from J, the junction kept 5 bases outside the gene matches. Germline V gene data show CDR1 as SQVTM and CDR2 as ANQGSEA. The CDR3 nucleotides read TGCAGCGTTGGTGGTGGACAGGGGGATGAAAAACTGTTTTTT. It encodes CSVGGGQGDEKLFF.

The CDR3 region is CASSVVGTAYNEQFF. CDR3 DNA sequence: TGTGCCAGCAGCGTAGTGGGGACAGCCTACAATGAGCAGTTCTTC. The rearrangement uses TRBV9 and TRBJ2-1; 7 positions match TRBD1. Germline V CDR1 and CDR2: SGDLS, YYNGEE. There are 15 residues in the CDR3. Trimming removed 0 bases from V and 2 bases from J; junction bases left unmatched: 2.

Regarding this clone: Other DNA sequences of this sample code for an identical CDR3. The genes are TRBV7-9 and TRBJ1-5; perhaps TRBD1 as D (5 bases). Per germline, CDR1 SEHNR and CDR2 FQNEAQ (reference sequence). The CDR3 spans 12 residues. V was pared by 5 bases and J by 6 bases, with 8 bases between. The DNA of the CDR3 is TGTGCCAGCAGCCCTAGGGGTCAGCCCCAGCATTTT. This encodes CASSPRGQPQHF.

CDR3 loop: CASSPPETGELFF. CDR3 DNA: TGTGCCAGCAGCCCCCCCGAAACCGGGGAGCTGTTTTTT. J is TRBJ2-2 and V is TRBV6-5; no clear D gene. This CDR3 is built from 13 residues. V lost 6 bases and J lost 5, with 10 bases in between. Germline V lookup: CDR1 MNHEY, CDR2 SVGAGI.

The CDR3 DNA reads as TGCAGCGCCCTGGGACAGACCTTCGGCGAGCAGTACTTC. Translation: CSALGQTFGEQYF. The chain employs TRBV29-1 and TRBJ2-7; TRBD1 matches 7 bases. Looked up from germline, CDR1 is SQVTM and CDR2 is ANQGSEA. V trimming: 7 bases; J trimming: 6 bases; junction bases outside the gene matches: 12. The CDR3 has 13 amino acids.

The chain has TRBV20-1 and TRBJ2-1, with unresolved D. The V and J ends lost 6 bases and 3 bases respectively, with 6 bases between them. Germline V CDR1 and CDR2: DFQATT, SNEGSKA (reference sequence). The CDR3 loop spans 11 amino acids. Here the CDR3 reads CSAIDYNEQFF. For the CDR3, the DNA is TGCAGTGCAATCGACTACAATGAGCAGTTCTTC.

The chain is built from TRBV7-9 and TRBJ1-4; D is possibly TRBD1 (5 bases). Germline V gives CDR1 SEHNR, CDR2 FQNEAQ (reference sequence). Trimming removed 5 bases at V and 5 bases at J, with 12 bases between. The CDR3 runs 14 residues. The CDR3, as DNA: TGTGCCAGCAGCGACAGCTCTTCCAATGAAAAACTGTTTTTT. This codes for CASSDSSSNEKLFF. The whole variable domain, remainder taken from reference TRBV7-9 and TRBJ1-4, is DTGVSQNPRHKITKRGQNVTFRCDPISEHNRLYWYRQTLGQGPEFLTYFQNEAQLEKSRLLSDRFSAERPKGSFSTLEIQRTEQGDSAMYLCASSDSSSNEKLFFGSGTQLSVL.